Listed below are T cell receptor beta chains from one sample, sequenced in a study of blood T cells in healthy people across ages. TCRdb re-analysed the 5' RACE reads in MiXCR, keeping a single row per CDR3 protein. Of 450,000 to 700,000 distinct CDR3 sequences listed, 27% are singletons. Material for sequencing was blood. All receptors derive from a woman between 70 and 85 years old in good health. CDR3s include the opening cysteine and the closing phenylalanine or tryptophan. The D gene is left open where the match is weak. Size values are once, few and many counts, or a class for expanded clones, and some rows have none.

>few|-|TRBV7-6|TRBJ2-5
TGTGCCAGCAGCTTAATGGCGCCTACGGGGGAAGAGACCCAGTACTTC
CASSLMAPTGEETQYF
>-|-|TRBV6-1|TRBJ2-7
TGTGCCAGCAGGGTCGGCAATTCCTACGAGCAGTACTTC
CASRVGNSYEQYF
>-|TRBD1|TRBV5-1|TRBJ2-2
TGCGCCAGCAGCTGGACAGGATCGGCCGGGGAGCTGTTTTTT
CASSWTGSAGELFF
>-|-|TRBV6-1|TRBJ2-1
TGTGCCAGCAGGCGAGACTGGGACCCCTCCTACAATGAGCAGTTCTTC
CASRRDWDPSYNEQFF
>few|-|TRBV9|TRBJ1-4
TGTGCCAGCAGCCTCGGGGGAAATAATGAAAAACTGTTTTTT
CASSLGGNNEKLFF
>-|-|TRBV7-2|TRBJ1-6
TGTGCCAGCAGCTTCATCAGGGTAAACGGAGGGCCCCTCCACTTT
CASSFIRVNGGPLHF
>few|-|TRBV20-1|TRBJ2-7
TGCAGTGCTAGTTCCCCCTACGAGCAGTACTTC
CSASSPYEQYF
>-|-|TRBV7-7|TRBJ2-5
TGTGCCAGCAGCCCCCGGTGGGCAGGAGGGGAGACCCAGTACTTC
CASSPRWAGGETQYF
>-|-|TRBV19|TRBJ2-5
TGTGCCAGCTCGACTGGCCAAGGAACCCAGTACTTC
CASSTGQGTQYF
>-|TRBD2|TRBV29-1|TRBJ2-2
TGCAGCGTGAGGACTAGCGGTACTAACACCGGGGAGCTGTTTTTT
CSVRTSGTNTGELFF
>-|-|TRBV29-1|TRBJ2-7
TGCAGCGTTGTTCGGGCGGAGAACTCCTACGAGCAGTACTTC
CSVVRAENSYEQYF
>few|-|TRBV3-1|TRBJ2-7
TGTGCCAGCAGCGCCGTAGGGAAACCTCCCTACGAGCAGTACTTC
CASSAVGKPPYEQYF
>-|TRBD1|TRBV6-5|TRBJ2-5
TGTGCCAGCAGTTACTCCGGGACAGGGTTTTCCGAGACCCAGTACTTC
CASSYSGTGFSETQYF
>-|-|TRBV29-1|TRBJ1-2
TGCAGCGTCGGACAGATCCTCTATGGCTACACCTTC
CSVGQILYGYTF
>-|-|TRBV29-1|TRBJ1-1
TGCAGCGTACGGCAGGGGCTGAACACTGAAGCTTTCTTT
CSVRQGLNTEAFF
>few|-|TRBV20-1|TRBJ2-7
TGCAGTGCCCAAGGGACGTCAGCCTACGAGCAGTACTTC
CSAQGTSAYEQYF
>-|-|TRBV28|TRBJ2-1
TGTGCCAGCAGCCCTCTCCAGGGGGAGGATTACAATGAGCAGTTCTTC
CASSPLQGEDYNEQFF
>-|-|TRBV2|TRBJ2-6
TGTGCCAGCAAAACCGTGGTCACGGGACCGTACTCTGGGGCCAACGTCCTGACTTTC
CASKTVVTGPYSGANVLTF
>few|-|TRBV7-9|TRBJ1-4
TGTGCCAGCAGCTTAGGGGGGACGAAGTATGAAAAACTGTTTTTT
CASSLGGTKYEKLFF
>few|-|TRBV5-1|TRBJ1-2
TGCGCCAGCAGCTTGGATCGGCCATCGAGCTACACCTTC
CASSLDRPSSYTF
>-|-|TRBV6-2/TRBV6-3|TRBJ1-5
TGTGCCAGCAGTTACGGGTCGGGGTATGGCAATCAGCCCCAGCATTTT
CASSYGSGYGNQPQHF
>few|-|TRBV29-1|TRBJ1-1
TGCAGCGCCGTGACAGAGCCGAACACTGAAGCTTTCTTT
CSAVTEPNTEAFF
>-|-|TRBV7-3|TRBJ1-4
TGTGCCAGCAGCTTAAACCCCCCAGGGTGGGGCGCTTCGGATGAAAAACTGTTTTTT
CASSLNPPGWGASDEKLFF
>-|-|TRBV6-5|TRBJ1-2
TGTGCCAGCACCGGGGGTACAGAAAACTATGGCTACACCTTC
CASTGGTENYGYTF
>few|TRBD2|TRBV20-1|TRBJ2-3
TGCAGTGCCGTGACACCGTTTAGCGGGAGGAGAGCAGATACGCAGTATTTT
CSAVTPFSGRRADTQYF
>few|-|TRBV7-2|TRBJ2-1
TGTGCCAGCAGCCCCATCTGGACCAGCTCCTACAATGAGCAGTTCTTC
CASSPIWTSSYNEQFF
>-|-|TRBV5-6|TRBJ2-7
TGTGCCAGCAGCTTGCGGTTCCGGGACGGCAGCTCCTACGAGCAGTACTTC
CASSLRFRDGSSYEQYF
>few|-|TRBV24-1|TRBJ2-2
TGTGCCACCAGCTCGACTAGCACCGGGGAGCTGTTTTTT
CATSSTSTGELFF
>once|TRBD2|TRBV30|TRBJ2-7
TGTGCCTGGAGTCGACTAGCGGCCTACGAGCAGTACTTC
CAWSRLAAYEQYF
>few|TRBD1|TRBV15|TRBJ2-5
TGTGCCACCGGAAGACAGGGTCGAGAGACCCAGTACTTC
CATGRQGRETQYF
>-|-|TRBV11-2|TRBJ2-3
TGTGCCAGCAGCCCTGGGACGGAGCGGGATACGCAGTATTTT
CASSPGTERDTQYF
>-|TRBD2|TRBV4-1|TRBJ2-7
TGCGCCAGCAGCCAAGACCTGACTAGCGGCTCCTACGAGCAGTACTTC
CASSQDLTSGSYEQYF
>few|-|TRBV4-3|TRBJ1-2
TGCGCCAGCAGCCCGCGGACGGCGGGTGGCTACACCTTC
CASSPRTAGGYTF
>-|-|TRBV6-6|TRBJ1-1
TGTGCCAGCAACCACCTGCCGAACACTGAAGCTTTCTTT
CASNHLPNTEAFF
>-|-|TRBV7-2|TRBJ1-1
TGTGCCAGCAGCCAACTACAGGGACGTGGAGCTTTCTTT
CASSQLQGRGAFF